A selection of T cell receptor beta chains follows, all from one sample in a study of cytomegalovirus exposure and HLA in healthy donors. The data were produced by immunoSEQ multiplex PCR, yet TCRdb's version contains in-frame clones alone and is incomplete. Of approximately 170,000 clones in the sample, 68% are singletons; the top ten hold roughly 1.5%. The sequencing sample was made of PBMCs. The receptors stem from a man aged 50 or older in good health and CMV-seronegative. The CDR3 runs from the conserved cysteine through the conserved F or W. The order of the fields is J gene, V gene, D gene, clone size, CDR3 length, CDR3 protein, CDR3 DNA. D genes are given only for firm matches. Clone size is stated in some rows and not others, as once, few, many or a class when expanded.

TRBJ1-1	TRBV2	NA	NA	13	CASSEQGNTEAFF	TGTGCCAGCAGTGAACAGGGGAACACTGAAGCTTTCTTT
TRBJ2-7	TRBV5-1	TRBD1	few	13	CASSQGQDYGQYF	TGCGCCAGCAGCCAGGGACAGGATTATGGGCAGTACTTC
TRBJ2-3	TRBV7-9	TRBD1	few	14	CASSQEQGADTQYF	TGTGCCAGCAGCCAGGAACAGGGGGCAGATACGCAGTATTTT
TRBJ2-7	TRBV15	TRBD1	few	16	CATSRVVTGASHEQYF	TGTGCCACCAGCAGAGTAGTTACAGGGGCTAGCCACGAGCAGTACTTC
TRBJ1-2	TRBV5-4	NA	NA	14	CASSLVGVPYGYTF	TGTGCCAGCAGCTTGGTAGGGGTCCCATATGGCTACACCTTC
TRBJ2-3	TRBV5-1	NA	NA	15	CASSFYQGRGDTQYF	TGCGCCAGCAGCTTCTACCAGGGGCGCGGAGATACGCAGTATTTT
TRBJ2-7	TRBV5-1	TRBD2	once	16	CASSLGISGASYEQYF	TGCGCCAGCAGCTTGGGTATTAGCGGGGCCTCCTACGAGCAGTACTTC
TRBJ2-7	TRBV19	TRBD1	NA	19	CASSPGWDRGPLPRYEQYF	TGTGCCAGTAGTCCCGGCTGGGACAGGGGGCCACTTCCCCGTTACGAGCAGTACTTC
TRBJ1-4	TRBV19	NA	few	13	CASSINGDKKLFF	TGTGCCAGTAGTATCAACGGGGACAAGAAACTGTTTTTT
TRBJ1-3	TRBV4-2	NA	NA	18	CASSKVDSRSFSGNTIYF	TGTGCCAGCAGCAAGGTGGACAGTCGATCGTTTTCTGGAAACACCATATATTTT
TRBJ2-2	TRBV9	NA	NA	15	CASSVAGRAEGELFF	TGTGCCAGCAGCGTAGCTGGCAGGGCCGAGGGGGAGCTGTTTTTT
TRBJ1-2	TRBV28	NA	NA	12	CASWQGGYGYTF	TGTGCCAGTTGGCAGGGAGGCTATGGCTACACCTTC
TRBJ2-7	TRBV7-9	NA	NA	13	CASSLAGAYEQYF	TGTGCCAGCAGCTTAGCAGGGGCCTACGAGCAGTACTTC
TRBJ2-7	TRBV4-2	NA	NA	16	CASSQKIISGGSEQYF	TGTGCCAGCAGCCAAAAAATTATTAGCGGCGGTTCCGAGCAGTACTTC
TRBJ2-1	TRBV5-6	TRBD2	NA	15	CASSERLAGGREQFF	TGTGCCAGCAGCGAAAGACTAGCGGGGGGCCGTGAGCAGTTCTTC
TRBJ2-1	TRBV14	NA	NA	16	CASSQDPGDAYNEQFF	TGTGCCAGCAGCCAAGACCCAGGGGATGCCTACAATGAGCAGTTCTTC
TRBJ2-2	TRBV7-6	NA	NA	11	CASSSSGELFF	TGTGCCAGCAGCTCCAGCGGGGAGCTGTTTTTT
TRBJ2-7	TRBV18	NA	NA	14	CASSPGTGGYEQYF	TGTGCCAGCTCACCCGGGACTGGGGGCTACGAGCAGTACTTC
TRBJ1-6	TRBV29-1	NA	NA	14	CSARGSSYNSPLHF	TGCAGCGCACGTGGGAGCTCCTATAATTCACCCCTCCACTTT
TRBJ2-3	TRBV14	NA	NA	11	CASSPGNTQYF	TGTGCCAGCAGCCCGGGGAATACGCAGTATTTT
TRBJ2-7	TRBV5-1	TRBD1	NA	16	CASSLSGTGLSYEQYF	TGCGCCAGCAGCCTATCCGGGACAGGCCTCTCCTACGAGCAGTACTTC
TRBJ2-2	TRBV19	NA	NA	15	CASSDRGLYTGELFF	TGTGCCAGTAGTGACCGAGGACTGTACACCGGGGAGCTGTTTTTT
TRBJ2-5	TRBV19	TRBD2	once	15	CASSIVGSGGETQYF	TGTGCCAGTAGTATAGTGGGTAGCGGGGGGGAGACCCAGTACTTC
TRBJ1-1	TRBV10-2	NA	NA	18	CASSGTSYTGRVNTEAFF	TGCGCCAGCAGTGGGACATCTTATACGGGCAGGGTGAACACTGAAGCTTTCTTT
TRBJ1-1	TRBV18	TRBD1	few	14	CASSPGTGETEAFF	TGTGCCAGCTCACCCGGGACAGGGGAGACTGAAGCTTTCTTT
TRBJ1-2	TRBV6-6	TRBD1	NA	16	CASSYPTGGNNYGYTF	TGTGCCAGCAGTTACCCGACAGGGGGTAATAACTATGGCTACACCTTC
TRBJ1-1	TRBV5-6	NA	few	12	CASSFRVTEAFF	TGTGCCAGCAGCTTCAGGGTGACTGAAGCTTTCTTT
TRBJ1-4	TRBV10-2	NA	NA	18	CASSESSRASGYNEKLFF	TGCGCCAGCAGTGAGTCCTCCAGGGCGTCAGGGTATAATGAAAAACTGTTTTTT
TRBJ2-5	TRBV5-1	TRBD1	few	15	CASSPNGDSGETQYF	TGCGCCAGCAGCCCGAACGGGGACAGCGGAGAGACCCAGTACTTC
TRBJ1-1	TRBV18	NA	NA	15	CVSSPFPGENTEAFF	TGTGTCAGCTCACCTTTTCCAGGGGAGAACACTGAAGCTTTCTTT
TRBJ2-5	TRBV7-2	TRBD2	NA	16	CASSLALAGGRETQYF	TGTGCCAGCAGCTTAGCGCTAGCGGGGGGGCGTGAGACCCAGTACTTC
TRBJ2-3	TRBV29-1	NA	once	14	CSVELGQAGDTQYF	TGCAGCGTTGAATTGGGACAAGCCGGAGATACGCAGTATTTT
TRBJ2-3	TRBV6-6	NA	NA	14	CASRSGPSTDTQYF	TGTGCCAGCAGGTCGGGTCCTAGCACAGATACGCAGTATTTT
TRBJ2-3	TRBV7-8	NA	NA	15	CASSLGRGPTDTQYF	TGTGCCAGCAGCTTGGGGCGGGGTCCCACAGATACGCAGTATTTT
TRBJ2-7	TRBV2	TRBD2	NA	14	CASSDWEGIYEQYF	TGTGCCAGCAGTGATTGGGAGGGGATCTACGAGCAGTACTTC
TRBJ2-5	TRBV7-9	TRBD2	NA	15	CASSRGGGSGETQYF	TGTGCCAGCAGCCGCGGGGGAGGGTCAGGAGAGACCCAGTACTTC
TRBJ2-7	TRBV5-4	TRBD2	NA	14	CASSLGEGSYEQYF	TGTGCCAGCAGCTTGGGGGAGGGCAGCTACGAGCAGTACTTC
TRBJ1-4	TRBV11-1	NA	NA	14	CASSSRLYNEKLFF	TGTGCCAGCAGCTCCCGACTCTATAATGAAAAACTGTTTTTT
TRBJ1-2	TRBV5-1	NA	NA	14	CASSFDRTNYGYTF	TGCGCCAGCAGCTTTGACAGGACTAACTATGGCTACACCTTC
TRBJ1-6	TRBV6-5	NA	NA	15	CASTLERAGNSPLHF	TGTGCCAGCACCCTTGAGCGGGCCGGGAATTCACCCCTCCACTTT
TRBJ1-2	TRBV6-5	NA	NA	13	CASSKTGDYGYTF	TGTGCCAGCAGCAAGACAGGTGACTATGGCTACACCTTC
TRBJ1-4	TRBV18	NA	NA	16	CASSPAGVATNEKLFF	TGTGCCAGCTCACCAGCGGGGGTTGCAACTAATGAAAAACTGTTTTTT
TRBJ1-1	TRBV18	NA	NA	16	CASSPLPGLQNTEAFF	TGTGCCAGCTCACCCCTACCGGGACTCCAGAACACTGAAGCTTTCTTT
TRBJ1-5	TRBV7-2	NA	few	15	CASSPRGVSNQPQHF	TGTGCCAGCAGCCCCCGGGGAGTCAGCAATCAGCCCCAGCATTTT
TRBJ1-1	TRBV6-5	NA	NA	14	CASTTPGGVTEAFF	TGTGCCAGCACCACTCCGGGAGGGGTAACTGAAGCTTTCTTT
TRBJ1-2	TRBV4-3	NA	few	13	CASSQEQGKGYTF	TGCGCCAGCAGCCAAGAACAGGGCAAAGGCTACACCTTC
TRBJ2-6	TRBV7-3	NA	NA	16	CASSLVQVAGANVLTF	TGTGCCAGCAGCTTAGTTCAGGTAGCGGGGGCCAACGTCCTGACTTTC
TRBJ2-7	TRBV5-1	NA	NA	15	CASSLVALTVNEQYF	TGCGCCAGCAGCTTGGTCGCGTTAACGGTCAACGAGCAGTACTTC
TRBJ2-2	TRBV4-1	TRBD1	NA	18	CASSQQSGTGGRDGELFF	TGCGCCAGCAGCCAACAGTCCGGGACAGGGGGCAGGGACGGGGAGCTGTTTTTT